This T cell receptor beta chain came from a study of CD8 T cells in Susac syndrome. V shed 7 bases and J shed 4 bases, with 14 bases lying between them. The CDR3 sequence is 14 residues long. Germline CDR1 reads MNHEY; CDR2 reads SVGAGI. RNA was extracted with the RNeasy kit, and a quantity of roughly 0.45 to 1 ug was reverse transcribed using random hexamers. Each CDR3 protein is one row after TCRdb ran MiXCR on the immunoSEQ multiplex PCR reads. Of about 100,000 distinct CDR3 sequences in the sample, approximately 95% are singletons; the top ten hold 0.3% to 0.35%. The source is a human donor with Susac syndrome. The rearrangement joins TRBV6-5 to TRBJ2-4; a possible D gene is TRBD1 (6 bases). Sequencing was done on a sample of CD8+ T cells from PBMCs. In nucleotides, the CDR3 is TGTGCCAGCACCGACGACAGGCGAAAAAACATTCAGTACTTC. This encodes CASTDDRRKNIQYF.